This section outlines one TCR beta chain sequence together with its context. These data belong to a study of blood T cell repertoires in COVID-19. About the research overall: Acute-phase and convalescent COVID-19 samples originated in the United States, Italy and Spain.

The study assigned cohorts using participant-reported clinical history. Cohort 3 recovered donors had two negative PCRs, clearance, or symptom resolution. The protocol was immunoSEQ multiplex PCR, while the TCRdb copy is restricted to in-frame clones and leaves out a portion. The sample has fewer than 500,000 clones; roughly 87% are singletons. The sample was PBMCs or T cells enriched from blood (not recorded which). This sequence originates from a woman younger than 30 who had recovered from COVID-19.

The CDR3 reads CASSLGGKTEAFF. In DNA form, the CDR3 reads TGTGCCAGCAGCTTAGGAGGGAAAACTGAAGCTTTCTTT. The rearrangement joins TRBV7-9 to TRBJ1-1, with no clear D. Trimming pared 1 base from V and 5 bases from J, leaving 8 bases between. CDR3 size: 13 residues. Germline V gene lookup returns CDR1 SEHNR and CDR2 FQNEAQ (reference sequence). Using reference TRBV7-9 and TRBJ1-1 for the parts outside the CDR3, the full variable domain is DTGVSQNPRHKITKRGQNVTFRCDPISEHNRLYWYRQTLGQGPEFLTYFQNEAQLEKSRLLSDRFSAERPKGSFSTLEIQRTEQGDSAMYLCASSLGGKTEAFFGQGTRLTVV.